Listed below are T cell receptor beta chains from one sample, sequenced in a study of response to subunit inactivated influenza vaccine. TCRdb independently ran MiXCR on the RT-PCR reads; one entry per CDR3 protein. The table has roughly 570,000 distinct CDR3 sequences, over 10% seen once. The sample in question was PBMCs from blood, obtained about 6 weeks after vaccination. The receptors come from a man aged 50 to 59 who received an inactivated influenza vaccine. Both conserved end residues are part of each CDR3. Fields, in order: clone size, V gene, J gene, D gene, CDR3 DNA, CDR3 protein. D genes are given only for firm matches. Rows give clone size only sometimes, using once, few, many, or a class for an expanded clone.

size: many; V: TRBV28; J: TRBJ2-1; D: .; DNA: TGTGCCAGCAGTTTCTGGGGGAAAGGGGAGCAGTTCTTC; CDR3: CASSFWGKGEQFF
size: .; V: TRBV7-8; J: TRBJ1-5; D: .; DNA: TGTGCCAGCAGCTTACAGGGCCATCAGCCCCAGCATTTT; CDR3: CASSLQGHQPQHF
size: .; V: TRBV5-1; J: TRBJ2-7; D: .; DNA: TGCGCCAGCCCTGACTCTTACGTCTACGAGCAGTACTTC; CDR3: CASPDSYVYEQYF
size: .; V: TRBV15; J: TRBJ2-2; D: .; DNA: TGTGCCACCAGGGCTATGCAGAACACCGGGGAGCTGTTTTTT; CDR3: CATRAMQNTGELFF
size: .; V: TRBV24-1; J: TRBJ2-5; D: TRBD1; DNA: TGTGCCACCAGTGATCGACAGGGTCCTTCCCAAGAGACCCAGTACTTC; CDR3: CATSDRQGPSQETQYF
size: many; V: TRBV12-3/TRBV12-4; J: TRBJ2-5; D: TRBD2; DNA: TGTGCCAGCAGTTTCGGGGCGGGGGAGTATGAACAAGAGACCCAGTACTTC; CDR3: CASSFGAGEYEQETQYF
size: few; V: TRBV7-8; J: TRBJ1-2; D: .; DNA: TGTGCCAGCAGCACCCGGGTTAGGGACGGCGGCTACACCTTC; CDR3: CASSTRVRDGGYTF
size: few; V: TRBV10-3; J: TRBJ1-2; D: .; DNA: TGTGCCATCAGTGAGCTATCAGGGGCTAGCTATGGCTACACCTTC; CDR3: CAISELSGASYGYTF
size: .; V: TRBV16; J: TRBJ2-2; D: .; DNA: TGTGCCAGCAGCCAGAGAAGGGGAACCGGGGAGCTGTTTTTT; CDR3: CASSQRRGTGELFF
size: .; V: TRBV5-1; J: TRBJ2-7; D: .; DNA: TGCGCCAGCAGCGGCACCCTGTACGAGCAGTACTTC; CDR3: CASSGTLYEQYF
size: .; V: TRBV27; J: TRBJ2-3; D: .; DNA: TGTGCCAGCAGTTCAGGAGGGGCCGGCTCCGATACGCAGTATTTT; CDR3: CASSSGGAGSDTQYF
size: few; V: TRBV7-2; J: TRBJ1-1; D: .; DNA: TGTGCCAGCAGCTTCTTGAGGGCTGAAGCTTTCTTT; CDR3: CASSFLRAEAFF
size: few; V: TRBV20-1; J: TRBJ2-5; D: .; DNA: TGCAGTGCTAGGCTGTTGGAGCAAGAGACCCAGTACTTC; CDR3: CSARLLEQETQYF
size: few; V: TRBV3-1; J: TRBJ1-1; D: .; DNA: TGTGCCAGCAGCGAAGCGTCAGGGGTGACTGAAGCTTTCTTT; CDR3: CASSEASGVTEAFF
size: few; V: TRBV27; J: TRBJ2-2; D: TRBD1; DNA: TGTGCCAGCAGGCTAGGGACAGAAGGCACCGGGGAGCTGTTTTTT; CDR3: CASRLGTEGTGELFF
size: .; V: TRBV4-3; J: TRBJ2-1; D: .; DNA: TGCGCCAGCAGCCAAGATTGGGTCGACAATGAGCAGTTCTTC; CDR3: CASSQDWVDNEQFF
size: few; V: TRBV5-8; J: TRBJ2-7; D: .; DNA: TGTGCCAGCAGCTTGGTAGACAGATTC; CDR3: CASSLVDRF
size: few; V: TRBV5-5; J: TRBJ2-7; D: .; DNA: TGTGCCAGCAGCTTGGTCCATATCGTCAGGGCCTACGAGCAGTACTTC; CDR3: CASSLVHIVRAYEQYF
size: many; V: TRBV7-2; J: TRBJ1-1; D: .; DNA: TGTGCCAGCAAAACCGGCTGGCGGGTCAACACTGAAGCTTTCTTT; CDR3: CASKTGWRVNTEAFF
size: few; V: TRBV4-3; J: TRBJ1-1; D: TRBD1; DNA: TGCGCCAGCAGCCAAGAATGGGTAACAGGGGGCATGAACACTGAAGCTTTCTTT; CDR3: CASSQEWVTGGMNTEAFF
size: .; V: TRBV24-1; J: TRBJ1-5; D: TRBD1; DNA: TGTGCCACCAAATACAGGGGTCTTTATCAGCCCCAGCATTTT; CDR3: CATKYRGLYQPQHF
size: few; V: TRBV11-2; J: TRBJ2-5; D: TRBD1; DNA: TGTGCCAGCAGCTTACTTTTGTGGGGACAGGGGCATTCAAATGTCCAAGAGACCCAGTACTTC; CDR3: CASSLLLWGQGHSNVQETQYF
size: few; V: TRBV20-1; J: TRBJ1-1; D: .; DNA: TGCAGTGCTAGAGACCAGCAGCCTAACACTGAAGCTTTCTTT; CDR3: CSARDQQPNTEAFF
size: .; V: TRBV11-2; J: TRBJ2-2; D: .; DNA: TGTGCCAGCAGCTTATCCCGGTGGGGGGCCGGGGACACCGGGGAGCTGTTTTTT; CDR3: CASSLSRWGAGDTGELFF
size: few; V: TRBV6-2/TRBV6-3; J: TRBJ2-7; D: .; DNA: TGTGCCAGCAGTTCCCGGGACACCTACTCCTACGAGCAGTACTTC; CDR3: CASSSRDTYSYEQYF
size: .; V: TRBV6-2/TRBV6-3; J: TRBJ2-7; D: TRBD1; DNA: TGTGCCAGCAGTTACTTAGGGACAGGAACCTACGAGCAGTACTTC; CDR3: CASSYLGTGTYEQYF
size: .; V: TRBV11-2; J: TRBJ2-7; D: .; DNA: TGTGCCAGCAGCGGACGGCCTTACGAGCAGTACTTC; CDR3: CASSGRPYEQYF
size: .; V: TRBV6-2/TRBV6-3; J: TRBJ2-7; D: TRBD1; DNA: TGTGCCAGCAGGACAGGGTCCTTCTACGAGCAGTACTTC; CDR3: CASRTGSFYEQYF
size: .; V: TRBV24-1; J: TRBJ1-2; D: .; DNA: TGTGCCACCAGCCCGTCGGGACATAACTATGGCTACACCTTC; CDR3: CATSPSGHNYGYTF
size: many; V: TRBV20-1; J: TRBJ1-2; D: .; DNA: TGCAGTGCTAGAGGAGAGGAGGAGGGTGGGGACTATGGCTACACCTTC; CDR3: CSARGEEEGGDYGYTF
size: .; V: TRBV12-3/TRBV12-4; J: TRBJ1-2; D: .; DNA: TGTGCCAGCAGTCTACAGGCTGACTATGGCTACACCTTC; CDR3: CASSLQADYGYTF
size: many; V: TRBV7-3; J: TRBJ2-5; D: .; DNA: TGTGCCAGCAGCTCCGGGAGAGGGGAGACCCAGTACTTC; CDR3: CASSSGRGETQYF
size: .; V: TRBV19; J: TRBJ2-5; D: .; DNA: TGTGCCAGTCTCACAGGGTCGTGGGAGACCCAGTACTTC; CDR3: CASLTGSWETQYF